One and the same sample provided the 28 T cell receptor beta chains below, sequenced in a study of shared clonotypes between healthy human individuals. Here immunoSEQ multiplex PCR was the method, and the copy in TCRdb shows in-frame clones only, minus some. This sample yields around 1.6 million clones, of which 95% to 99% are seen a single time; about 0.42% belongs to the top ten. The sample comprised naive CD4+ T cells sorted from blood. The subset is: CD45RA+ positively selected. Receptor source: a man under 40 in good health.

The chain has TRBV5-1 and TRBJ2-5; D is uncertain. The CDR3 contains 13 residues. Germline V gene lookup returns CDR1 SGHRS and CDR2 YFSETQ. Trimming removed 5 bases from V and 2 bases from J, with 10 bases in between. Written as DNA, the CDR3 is TGCGCCAGCAGAACAGTTACACAAGAGACCCAGTACTTC. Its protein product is CASRTVTQETQYF. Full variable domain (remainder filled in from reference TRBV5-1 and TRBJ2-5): KAGVTQTPRYLIKTRGQQVTLSCSPISGHRSVSWYQQTPGQGLQFLFEYFSETQRNKGNFPGRFSGRQFSNSRSEMNVSTLELGDSALYLCASRTVTQETQYFGPGTRLLVL.

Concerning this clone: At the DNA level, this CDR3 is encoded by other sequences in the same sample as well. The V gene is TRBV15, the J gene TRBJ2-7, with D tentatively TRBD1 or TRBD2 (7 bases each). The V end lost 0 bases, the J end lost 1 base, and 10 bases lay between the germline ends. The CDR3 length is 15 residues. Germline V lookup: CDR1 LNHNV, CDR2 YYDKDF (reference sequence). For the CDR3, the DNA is TGTGCCACCAGCAGAGAGCAGGGGGGGTCCTACGAGCAGTACTTC. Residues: CATSREQGGSYEQYF.

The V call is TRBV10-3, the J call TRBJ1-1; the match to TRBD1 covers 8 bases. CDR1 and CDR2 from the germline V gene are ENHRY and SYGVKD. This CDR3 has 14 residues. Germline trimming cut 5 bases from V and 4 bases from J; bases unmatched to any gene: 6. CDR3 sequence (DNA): TGTGCCATCAGTACAGGACAGGGTGGCACTGAAGCTTTCTTT. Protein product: CAISTGQGGTEAFF.

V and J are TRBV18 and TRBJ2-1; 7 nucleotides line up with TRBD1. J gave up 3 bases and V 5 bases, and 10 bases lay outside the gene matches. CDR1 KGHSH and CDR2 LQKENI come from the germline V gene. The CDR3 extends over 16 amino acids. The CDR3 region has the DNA TGTGCCAGCTCAGCCCCCGGGACAGAGTTCTACAATGAGCAGTTCTTC. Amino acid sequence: CASSAPGTEFYNEQFF.

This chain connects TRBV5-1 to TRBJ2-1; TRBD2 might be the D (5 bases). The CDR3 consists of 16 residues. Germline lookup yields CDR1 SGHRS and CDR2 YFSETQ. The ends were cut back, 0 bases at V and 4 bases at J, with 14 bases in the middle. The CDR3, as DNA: TGCGCCAGCAGCTTGGGGGAGTTCTCTAAATACAATGAGCAGTTCTTC. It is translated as CASSLGEFSKYNEQFF.

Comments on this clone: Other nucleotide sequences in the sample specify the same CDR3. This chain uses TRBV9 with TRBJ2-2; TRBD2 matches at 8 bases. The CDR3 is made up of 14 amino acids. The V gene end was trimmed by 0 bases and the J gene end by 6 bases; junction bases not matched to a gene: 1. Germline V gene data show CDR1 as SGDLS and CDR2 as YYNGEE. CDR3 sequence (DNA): TGTGCCAGCAGCGTAGTAGCGGGATCCGGGGAGCTGTTTTTT. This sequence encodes CASSVVAGSGELFF.

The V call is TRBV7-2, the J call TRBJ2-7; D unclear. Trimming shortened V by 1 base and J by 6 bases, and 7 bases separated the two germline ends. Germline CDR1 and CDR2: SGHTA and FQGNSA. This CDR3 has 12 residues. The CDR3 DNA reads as TGTGCCAGCAGCTTAGTGGGGTTCGAGCAGTACTTC. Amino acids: CASSLVGFEQYF.

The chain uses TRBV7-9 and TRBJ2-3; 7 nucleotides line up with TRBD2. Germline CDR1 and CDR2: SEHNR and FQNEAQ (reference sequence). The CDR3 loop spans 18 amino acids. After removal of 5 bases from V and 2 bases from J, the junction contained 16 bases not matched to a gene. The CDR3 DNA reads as TGTGCCAGCAGCCCTCCACCGAGGCTAGCGGAATCCACAGATACGCAGTATTTT. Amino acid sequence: CASSPPPRLAESTDTQYF.

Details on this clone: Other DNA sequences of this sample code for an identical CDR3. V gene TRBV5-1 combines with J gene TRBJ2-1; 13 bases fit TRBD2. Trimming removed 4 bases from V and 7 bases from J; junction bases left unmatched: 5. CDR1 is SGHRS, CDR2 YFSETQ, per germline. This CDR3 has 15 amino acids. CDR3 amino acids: CASSPGLAGSNEQFF. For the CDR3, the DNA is TGCGCCAGCAGCCCGGGACTAGCGGGATCTAATGAGCAGTTCTTC.

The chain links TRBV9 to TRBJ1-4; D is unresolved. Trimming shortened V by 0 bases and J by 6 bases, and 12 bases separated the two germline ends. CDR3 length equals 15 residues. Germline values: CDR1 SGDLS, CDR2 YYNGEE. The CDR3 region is CASSVAGAFHEKLFF. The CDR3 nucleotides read TGTGCCAGCAGCGTAGCAGGAGCCTTTCATGAAAAACTGTTTTTT. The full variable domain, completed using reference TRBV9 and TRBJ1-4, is DSGVTQTPKHLITATGQRVTLRCSPRSGDLSVYWYQQSLDQGLQFLIQYYNGEERAKGNILERFSAQQFPDLHSELNLSSLELGDSALYFCASSVAGAFHEKLFFGSGTQLSVL.

Here the CDR3 DNA reads TGCGCCAGCAGTCGGGGCGGGACATCCTACGAGCAGTACTTC. This sequence encodes CASSRGGTSYEQYF. The J gene is TRBJ2-7, the V gene TRBV10-1; TRBD1 or TRBD2 may be the D gene (6 bases each). CDR1 is WNHNN, CDR2 SYGVQD, per germline (reference sequence). The length of the CDR3 is 14 residues. Trimming removed 5 bases from V and 1 base from J, with 12 bases in between.

The CDR3 spells CASSFRTSGRGPSTDTQYF. The CDR3 nucleotides read TGTGCCAGTAGTTTCCGGACTAGCGGGAGAGGGCCTTCCACAGATACGCAGTATTTT. The V gene is TRBV19, the J gene TRBJ2-3; 13 bases align to TRBD2. CDR1 is LNHDA and CDR2 is SQIVND in the germline V gene (reference sequence). V trimming: 5 bases; J trimming: 2 bases; junction bases outside the gene matches: 13. This CDR3 has 19 residues. The entire variable domain, with the rest obtained from reference TRBV19 and TRBJ2-3, is as follows: DGGITQSPKYLFRKEGQNVTLSCEQNLNHDAMYWYRQDPGQGLRLIYYSQIVNDFQKGDIAEGYSVSREKKESFPLTVTSAQKNPTAFYLCASSFRTSGRGPSTDTQYFGPGTRLTVL.

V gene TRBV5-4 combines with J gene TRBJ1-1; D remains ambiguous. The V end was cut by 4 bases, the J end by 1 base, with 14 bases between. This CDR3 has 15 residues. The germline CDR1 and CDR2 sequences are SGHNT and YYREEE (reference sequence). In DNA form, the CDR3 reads TGTGCCAGCAGCCGGGCTGGGTTAGGGAACACTGAAGCTTTCTTT. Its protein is CASSRAGLGNTEAFF.

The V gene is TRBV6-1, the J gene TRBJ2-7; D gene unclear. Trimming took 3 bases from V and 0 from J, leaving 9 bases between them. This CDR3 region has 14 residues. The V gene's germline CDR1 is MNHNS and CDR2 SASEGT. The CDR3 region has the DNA TGTGCCAGCAGTGAGACTTTAAGCTCCTACGAGCAGTACTTC. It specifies CASSETLSSYEQYF.

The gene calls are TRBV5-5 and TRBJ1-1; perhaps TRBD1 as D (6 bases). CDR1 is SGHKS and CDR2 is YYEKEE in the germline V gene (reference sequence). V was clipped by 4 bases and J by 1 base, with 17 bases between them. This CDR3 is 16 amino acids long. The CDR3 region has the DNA TGTGCCAGCAGCCCCCCCATCCCGACAGGGAACACTGAAGCTTTCTTT. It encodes CASSPPIPTGNTEAFF.

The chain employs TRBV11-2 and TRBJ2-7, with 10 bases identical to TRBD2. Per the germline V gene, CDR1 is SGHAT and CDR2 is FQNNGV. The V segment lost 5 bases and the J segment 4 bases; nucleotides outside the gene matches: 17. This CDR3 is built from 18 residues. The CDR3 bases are TGTGCCAGCAGCACGCGACCGTTAGCGGGGGGCCTGTTATACGAGCAGTACTTC. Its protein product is CASSTRPLAGGLLYEQYF.

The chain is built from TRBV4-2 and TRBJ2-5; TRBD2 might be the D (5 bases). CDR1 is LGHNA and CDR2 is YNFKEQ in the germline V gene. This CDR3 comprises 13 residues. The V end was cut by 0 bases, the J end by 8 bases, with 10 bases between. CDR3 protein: CASSQDLLGTQYF. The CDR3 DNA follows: TGTGCCAGCAGCCAAGATCTACTAGGTACCCAGTACTTC.

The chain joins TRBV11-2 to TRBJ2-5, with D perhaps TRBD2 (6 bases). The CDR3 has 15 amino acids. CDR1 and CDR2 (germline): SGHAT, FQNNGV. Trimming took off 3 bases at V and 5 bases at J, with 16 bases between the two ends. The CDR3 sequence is CASSFTSGSRETQYF. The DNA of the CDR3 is TGTGCCAGCAGCTTTACAAGCGGGTCGCGGGAGACCCAGTACTTC.

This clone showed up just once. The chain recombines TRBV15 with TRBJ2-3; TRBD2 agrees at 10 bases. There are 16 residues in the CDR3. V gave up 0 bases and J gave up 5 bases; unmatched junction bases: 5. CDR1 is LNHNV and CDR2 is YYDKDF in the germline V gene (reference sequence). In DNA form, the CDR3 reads TGTGCCACCAGCAGAGACCTAGCGGGAGCGGTAGATACGCAGTATTTT. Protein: CATSRDLAGAVDTQYF.

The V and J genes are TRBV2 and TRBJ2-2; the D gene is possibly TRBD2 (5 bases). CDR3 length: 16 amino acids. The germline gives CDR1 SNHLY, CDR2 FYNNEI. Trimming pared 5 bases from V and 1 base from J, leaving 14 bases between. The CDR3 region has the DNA TGTGCCAGCAGTAAGGAGGCCGCTATGAACACCGGGGAGCTGTTTTTT. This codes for CASSKEAAMNTGELFF.

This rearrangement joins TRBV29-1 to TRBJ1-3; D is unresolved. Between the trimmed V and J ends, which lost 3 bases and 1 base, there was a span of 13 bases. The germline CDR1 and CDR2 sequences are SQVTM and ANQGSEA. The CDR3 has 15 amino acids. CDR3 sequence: CSVEYRSISGNTIYF. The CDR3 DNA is TGCAGCGTTGAGTACCGATCGATTTCTGGAAACACCATATATTTT.

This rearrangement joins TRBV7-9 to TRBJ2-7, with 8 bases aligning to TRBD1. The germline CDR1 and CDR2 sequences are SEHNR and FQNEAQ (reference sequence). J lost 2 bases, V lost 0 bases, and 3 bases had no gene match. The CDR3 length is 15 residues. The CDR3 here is CASSLARRGPYEQYF. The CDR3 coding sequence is TGTGCCAGCAGCTTAGCCCGCAGGGGGCCCTACGAGCAGTACTTC.

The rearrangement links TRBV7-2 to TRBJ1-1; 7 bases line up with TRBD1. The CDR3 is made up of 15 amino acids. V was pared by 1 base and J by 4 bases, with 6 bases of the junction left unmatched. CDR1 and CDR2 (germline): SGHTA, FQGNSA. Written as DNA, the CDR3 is TGTGCCAGCAGCTTAGAGCCCAGGGGGGGCACTGAAGCTTTCTTT. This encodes CASSLEPRGGTEAFF.

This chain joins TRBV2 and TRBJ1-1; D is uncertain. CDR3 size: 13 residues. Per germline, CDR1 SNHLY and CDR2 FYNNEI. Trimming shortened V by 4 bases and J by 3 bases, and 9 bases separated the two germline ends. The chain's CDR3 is CASSGESYTEAFF. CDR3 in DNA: TGTGCCAGCAGTGGAGAGTCGTACACTGAAGCTTTCTTT.

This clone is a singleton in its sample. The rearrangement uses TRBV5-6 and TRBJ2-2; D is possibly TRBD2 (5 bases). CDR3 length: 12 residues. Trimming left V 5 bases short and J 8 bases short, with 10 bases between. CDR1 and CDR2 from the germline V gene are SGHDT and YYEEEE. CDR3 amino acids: CASRRRGGELFF. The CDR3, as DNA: TGTGCCAGCAGACGCAGAGGGGGGGAGCTGTTTTTT.

CDR3 sequence reads: CASSLTSTGSSYEQYF. CDR3 nucleotides: TGCGCCAGCAGCCTAACATCGACAGGGAGCTCCTACGAGCAGTACTTC. The chain combines TRBV5-1 with TRBJ2-7; 7 bases line up with TRBD1. Germline V gene data show CDR1 as SGHRS and CDR2 as YFSETQ. V shed 4 bases and J 0 bases; nucleotides not matched to a gene: 10. CDR3 size: 16 residues.

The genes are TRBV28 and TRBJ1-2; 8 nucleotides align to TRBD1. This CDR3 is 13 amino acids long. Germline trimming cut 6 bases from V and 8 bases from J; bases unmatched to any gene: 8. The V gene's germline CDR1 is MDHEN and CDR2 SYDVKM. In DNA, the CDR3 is TGTGCCAGCAGAGCCGGGACAGGTTACGGCTACACCTTC. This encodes CASRAGTGYGYTF.

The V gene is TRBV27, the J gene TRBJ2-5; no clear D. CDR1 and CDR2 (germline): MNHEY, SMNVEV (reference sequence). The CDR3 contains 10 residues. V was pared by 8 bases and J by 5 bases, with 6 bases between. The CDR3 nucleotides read TGTGCCAGCGGTCGGGAGACCCAGTACTTC. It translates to CASGRETQYF.